The 20 T cell receptor beta chains below were found in one sample sequenced in a study of shared clonotypes between healthy human individuals. Sequencing was performed with immunoSEQ multiplex PCR; in TCRdb, only in-frame clones are kept and a portion is missing. Of roughly 96,000 clones detected, more than 45% appear once; the ten largest clones hold approximately 16%. The sample consisted of PBMCs. These receptors were collected from a woman between 40 and 50 years old in good health. Some clones in this sample may be carry-over from other donors' samples.

This clone was observed at least ten times. This chain joins TRBV29-1 and TRBJ2-4; 7 bases match TRBD1. V trimming: 3 bases; J trimming: 2 bases; junction bases outside the gene matches: 4. Germline lookup yields CDR1 SQVTM and CDR2 ANQGSEA. The CDR3 totals 14 residues. The CDR3 reads CSVEVTGPKNIQYF. CDR3 in DNA: TGCAGCGTTGAGGTGACAGGGCCCAAAAACATTCAGTACTTC.

In this sample, this clone turned up many times. The sample carries other DNA sequences with the same CDR3. The V gene is TRBV30, the J gene TRBJ2-4; no definite D call. The CDR3 covers 14 residues. The V end lost 3 bases, the J end lost 0 bases, and 9 bases lay between the germline ends. In germline, CDR1 is GTSNPN, CDR2 SVGIG (reference sequence). CDR3 amino acids: CAWSPLLAKNIQYF. The CDR3 DNA follows: TGTGCCTGGAGCCCCCTCCTAGCCAAAAACATTCAGTACTTC.

The V and J genes are TRBV28 and TRBJ1-1; D not certain. Germline lookup yields CDR1 MDHEN and CDR2 SYDVKM. V lost 11 bases, J lost 1 base, and 14 bases lay in between. The CDR3 is made up of 13 amino acids. The CDR3, as DNA: TGTGCCGCGGAGGGCAGGTGGAACACTGAAGCTTTCTTT. This translates into CAAEGRWNTEAFF.

This clone has ten or more counts. This chain joins TRBV18 and TRBJ2-2, with D hard to call. Germline values: CDR1 KGHSH, CDR2 LQKENI. Trimming took 3 bases from V and 2 from J, leaving 13 bases between them. This CDR3 is built from 16 residues. The CDR3 nucleotides are TGTGCCAGCTCACCTACGTGGGAATCAAACACCGGGGAGCTGTTTTTT. Encoded protein: CASSPTWESNTGELFF.

This clone was seen only a few times. The V and J genes are TRBV6-1 and TRBJ1-2; perhaps TRBD1 as D (5 bases). Between the trimmed V and J ends, which lost 7 bases and 6 bases, there was a span of 15 bases. This CDR3 has 13 amino acids. The germline V gene encodes CDR1 MNHNS and CDR2 SASEGT. The CDR3 region is CASTPGRGNGYTF. CDR3 bases: TGTGCCAGCACACCTGGACGGGGGAATGGCTACACCTTC.

This clone was seen at least ten times. The chain links TRBV5-1 to TRBJ2-1; 9 bases agree with TRBD2. Germline CDR1 and CDR2: SGHRS and YFSETQ. The V segment lost 3 bases and the J segment 4 bases; nucleotides outside the gene matches: 8. The CDR3 has 16 amino acids. The DNA for the CDR3 is TGCGCCAGCAGCTCCGTACTAGCGGGCCGATACAATGAGCAGTTCTTC. It yields the protein CASSSVLAGRYNEQFF.

This chain joins TRBV19 and TRBJ2-1, with D perhaps being TRBD1 or TRBD2 (5 bases each). Trimming shortened V by 7 bases and J by 10 bases, and 20 bases separated the two germline ends. The CDR3 contains 14 residues. CDR1 is LNHDA and CDR2 is SQIVND in the germline V gene (reference sequence). CDR3 loop: CASTPRDSRGEQFF. The DNA of the CDR3 is TGTGCCAGTACCCCCCGTGACTCTCGGGGCGAGCAGTTCTTC. The variable domain in full, completed from reference TRBV19 and TRBJ2-1, reads DGGITQSPKYLFRKEGQNVTLSCEQNLNHDAMYWYRQDPGQGLRLIYYSQIVNDFQKGDIAEGYSVSREKKESFPLTVTSAQKNPTAFYLCASTPRDSRGEQFFGPGTRLTVL.

The V gene is TRBV5-4, the J gene TRBJ2-1; D might be TRBD1 or TRBD2, each matching 5 bases. This CDR3 is 12 amino acids long. Germline assignment: CDR1 SGHNT and CDR2 YYREEE (reference sequence). Trimming removed 3 bases at V and 15 bases at J, with 16 bases between. CDR3 protein: CASSWDGLNPFF. The CDR3 region has the DNA TGTGCCAGCAGCTGGGACGGCCTCAATCCGTTCTTC.

V gene TRBV7-2 combines with J gene TRBJ1-1; D not resolved. Trimming removed 7 bases from V and 0 bases from J, with 12 bases in between. Germline-derived CDR1 and CDR2 are SGHTA and FQGNSA. The CDR3 spans 14 residues. DNA for the CDR3: TGTGCCAGCATCCCGACAAATATGAACACTGAAGCTTTCTTT. Its translation is CASIPTNMNTEAFF. The full variable domain, rest sourced from reference TRBV7-2 and TRBJ1-1, is GAGVSQSPSNKVTEKGKDVELRCDPISGHTALYWYRQSLGQGLEFLIYFQGNSAPDKSGLPSDRFSAERTGGSVSTLTIQRTQQEDSAVYLCASIPTNMNTEAFFGQGTRLTVV.

V gene TRBV5-3 combines with J gene TRBJ1-6, with 9 bases fitting TRBD1. TRBV5-3 is noted as an ORF with a role that remains uncertain. CDR3 length: 15 amino acids. Trimming took 4 bases from V and 10 from J; bases not matched to a gene: 9. The CDR3 protein is CARSRPGTGRSPLHF. The CDR3, as DNA: TGTGCCAGAAGCCGACCCGGGACAGGGCGCTCACCCCTCCACTTT.

This clone appeared many times. The chain combines TRBV18 with TRBJ2-7; 8 bases line up with TRBD2. The ends lost 6 bases at V and 6 bases at J; junction bases unmatched: 16. CDR3 length: 16 amino acids. The germline gives CDR1 KGHSH, CDR2 LQKENI. The CDR3 region is CASSERLATTPGEQYF. Written as DNA, the CDR3 is TGTGCCAGCTCCGAAAGACTAGCGACCACTCCTGGCGAGCAGTACTTC.

A single count supports this clone. The V and J genes are TRBV7-8 and TRBJ1-5; TRBD1 is a possible D gene (5 bases). V lost 1 base and J 5 bases, leaving 15 bases between the germline ends. The CDR3 consists of 16 residues. Germline values: CDR1 SGHVS, CDR2 FQNEAQ. In DNA form, the CDR3 reads TGTGCCAGCAGCTTAGTGGGTGGTGGCAGGGATCAGCCCCAGCATTTT. Its translation: CASSLVGGGRDQPQHF.

The chain recombines TRBV7-9 with TRBJ2-5; D unresolved. Germline-derived CDR1 and CDR2 are SEHNR and FQNEAQ (reference sequence). Trimming removed 3 bases at V and 0 bases at J, with 8 bases between. The CDR3 consists of 14 residues. CDR3 coding DNA: TGTGCCAGCAGCTTTGAGGAGTACCAAGAGACCCAGTACTTC. Translating it yields CASSFEEYQETQYF.

This rearrangement joins TRBV7-6 to TRBJ1-3, with unresolved D. The length of the CDR3 is 13 residues. Germline lookup yields CDR1 SGHVS and CDR2 FNYEAQ. With 1 base removed from V and 2 bases from J, the gap between germline ends came to 3 bases. The CDR3 region is CASSLGAGNTIYF. The CDR3, as DNA: TGTGCCAGCAGCTTAGGTGCTGGAAACACCATATATTTT.

The chain recombines TRBV6-1 with TRBJ2-7, with a possible D match to TRBD2 (5 bases). V lost 2 bases and J lost 0, with 14 bases in between. CDR1 is MNHNS, CDR2 SASEGT, per germline. This CDR3 is 16 amino acids long. The CDR3 nucleotides are TGTGCCAGCAGTGAAAGGTCGGACTCTTACTCCTACGAGCAGTACTTC. It is translated as CASSERSDSYSYEQYF.

In this sample, this clone turned up many times. The chain links TRBV29-1 to TRBJ2-1, with TRBD2 matching 8 bases. This CDR3 comprises 11 residues. CDR1 SQVTM and CDR2 ANQGSEA come from the germline V gene. Here the CDR3 reads CSAGGINEQFF. DNA for the CDR3: TGCAGTGCGGGAGGTATAAATGAGCAGTTCTTC.

This clone has a count of ten or more. The rearrangement uses TRBV7-8 and TRBJ2-1; perhaps TRBD2 as D (5 bases). This CDR3 has 15 amino acids. Germline assignment: CDR1 SGHVS and CDR2 FQNEAQ. Trimming stripped 1 base from V and 0 bases from J, with 7 bases between. The CDR3 is CASSLVSGSYNEQFF. The DNA of the CDR3 is TGTGCCAGCAGCTTAGTGAGCGGCTCCTACAATGAGCAGTTCTTC.

This clone was recorded a few times. The V and J genes are TRBV7-3 and TRBJ2-7, with TRBD1 matching over 9 bases. Germline V gives CDR1 SGHTA, CDR2 FQGTGA. V lost 6 bases to trimming and J lost 5 bases; unmatched junction nucleotides: 11. CDR3 length: 15 residues. The CDR3 protein is CASSRTGTGRHEQYF. Here the CDR3 DNA reads TGTGCCAGCAGTCGCACCGGGACAGGGCGACACGAGCAGTACTTC. The full variable domain, its missing parts supplied by reference TRBV7-3 and TRBJ2-7, is GAGVSQTPSNKVTEKGKYVELRCDPISGHTALYWYRQSLGQGPEFLIYFQGTGAADDSGLPNDRFFAVRPEGSVSTLKIQRTERGDSAVYLCASSRTGTGRHEQYFGPGTRLTVT.

The chain is built from TRBV15 and TRBJ2-7, with a weak D call TRBD2 (5 bases). V dropped 5 bases and J dropped 4 bases, with 18 bases sitting between them. In germline, CDR1 is LNHNV, CDR2 YYDKDF (reference sequence). The CDR3 runs 15 residues. The CDR3 loop is CATSPGWPGKYEQYF. The CDR3 bases are TGTGCCACCAGCCCCGGGTGGCCGGGGAAGTACGAGCAGTACTTC.

The chain links TRBV10-2 to TRBJ1-2; D unclear. V dropped 4 bases and J dropped 5 bases, with 11 bases sitting between them. The CDR3 totals 13 residues. Per the germline V gene, CDR1 is WSHSY and CDR2 is SAAADI. CDR3 DNA: TGCGCCAGCAGTGGAGGCCTAGAATATGGCTACACCTTC. Translated, it gives CASSGGLEYGYTF.